The 28 T cell receptor beta chains below come from one sample, sequenced in a study of metastatic and nonmetastatic thyroid tumors. Patients underwent thyroid surgery, and none had received any treatment before it. TCRdb called clones again from the PCR reads with MiXCR. This repertoire shows about 16,000 clones, roughly 26% found once; its top ten account for roughly 11%. What was sequenced was blood. Source of these receptors: a male donor with papillary thyroid cancer or a benign thyroid nodule (not recorded which). Some clones in this sample may be carry-over from other donors' samples.

V is TRBV20-1 and J is TRBJ2-3; unclear D gene. The germline V gene has CDR1 DFQATT and CDR2 SNEGSKA (reference sequence). The CDR3 loop spans 14 amino acids. Trimming removed 5 bases at V and 6 bases at J, with 18 bases between. The CDR3 here is CSAPLIGQFDTQYF. The CDR3 bases are TGCAGTGCTCCCCTCATTGGGCAGTTTGATACGCAGTATTTT.

This clone was seen ten or more times. This rearrangement joins TRBV2 to TRBJ1-1; D unresolved. Trimming removed 6 bases from V and 1 base from J, with 18 bases in between. Germline loops: CDR1 SNHLY, CDR2 FYNNEI. CDR3 length: 16 amino acids. CDR3 amino acids: CASSASRGLQNTEAFF. The CDR3 DNA follows: TGTGCCAGCAGCGCGAGCCGTGGACTGCAGAACACTGAAGCTTTCTTT. Together with reference TRBV2 and TRBJ1-1, the CDR3 gives the full variable domain: EPEVTQTPSHQVTQMGQEVILRCVPISNHLYFYWYRQILGQKVEFLVSFYNNEISEKSEIFDDQFSVERPDGSNFTLKIRSTKLEDSAMYFCASSASRGLQNTEAFFGQGTRLTVV.

On this clone itself: One junction end does not reproduce the germline sequence, and a read error may be involved. This chain connects TRBV7-3 to TRBJ2-7; 12 nucleotides align to TRBD2. Germline values: CDR1 SGHTA, CDR2 FQGTGA. The length of the CDR3 is 13 residues. CDR3 residues: CVSIATSGGEQYF. CDR3 DNA: TGTGTCAGCATCGCGACTAGCGGGGGCGAGCAGTACTTC.

A remark on this clone: At one end, the junction sequence differs from germline, possibly due to a read error. The V and J genes are TRBV4-2 and TRBJ2-1, with 10 bases matching TRBD2. Germline lookup yields CDR1 LGHNA and CDR2 YNFKEQ. The CDR3 consists of 17 residues. CDR3 DNA sequence: TGTGCCAGCAGTCAAGTAACTAGCGGGGATCGGTACAATGAGCAGTTCTTC. It specifies CASSQVTSGDRYNEQFF.

This clone was observed a handful of times. J is TRBJ2-7 and V is TRBV9; 7 bases fit TRBD2. V shed 3 bases, J shed 2 bases, and the junction held 11 bases outside the gene matches. Looked up from germline, CDR1 is SGDLS and CDR2 is YYNGEE. The CDR3 runs 16 residues. The CDR3 DNA follows: TGTGCCAGCAGCGCCGACGGGTTAGCGGGTGCCTACGAGCAGTACTTC. Amino acid sequence: CASSADGLAGAYEQYF.

At least ten counts were recorded for this clone. The CDR3 loop reads CASSLGGPGQGDTQYF. The CDR3 DNA sequence: TGTGCCAGCAGCTTGGGGGGCCCGGGACAGGGGGACACCCAGTACTTC. The rearrangement links TRBV5-8 to TRBJ2-5; 11 bases map to TRBD1. In germline, CDR1 is SGHTS, CDR2 YDEGEE. The CDR3 is 16 residues long. The junction had 9 bases not matched to a gene; V was cut back by 0 bases and J by 8 bases. Using reference TRBV5-8 and TRBJ2-5 for the parts outside the CDR3, the full variable domain is EAGVTQSPTHLIKTRGQQATLRCSPISGHTSVYWYQQALGLGLQFLLWYDEGEERNRGNFPPRFSGRQFPNYSSELNVNALELEDSALYLCASSLGGPGQGDTQYFGPGTRLLVL.

The rearrangement links TRBV28 to TRBJ2-7; possible D gene TRBD2, 5 bases. Between the trimmed V and J ends, which lost 1 base and 4 bases, there was a span of 5 bases. Germline V gene sequence: CDR1 MDHEN, CDR2 SYDVKM. This CDR3 comprises 12 residues. The CDR3 sequence: CASSLSGYEQYF. The CDR3 DNA sequence: TGTGCCAGCAGTTTATCGGGATACGAGCAGTACTTC. The variable domain in full, with the rest retrieved from reference TRBV28 and TRBJ2-7, is DVKVTQSSRYLVKRTGEKVFLECVQDMDHENMFWYRQDPGLGLRLIYFSYDVKMKEKGDIPEGYSVSREKKERFSLILESASTNQTSMYLCASSLSGYEQYFGPGTRLTVT.

The table lists this clone with many counts. V and J are TRBV4-2 and TRBJ1-1, with no clear D. The CDR3 length is 15 residues. From germline, CDR1 is LGHNA and CDR2 YNFKEQ. With 2 bases removed from V and 1 base from J, the gap between germline ends came to 11 bases. Here the CDR3 DNA reads TGTGCCAGCAGCCAAACCTTAGACACGAACACTGAAGCTTTCTTT. Its protein is CASSQTLDTNTEAFF.

The CDR3 nucleotides read TGTGCCAGCAGACAGGTCCTATGTAGCAATCAGCCCCAGCATTTT. Translated: CASRQVLCSNQPQHF. V and J are TRBV6-1 and TRBJ1-5, with D possibly matching TRBD1 (5 bases). Per the germline V gene, CDR1 is MNHNS and CDR2 is SASEGT. The CDR3 covers 15 residues. Trimming took 6 bases from V and 0 from J, leaving 12 bases between them.

The rearrangement uses TRBV4-1 and TRBJ1-4; D unclear. CDR3 size: 17 residues. Germline-derived CDR1 and CDR2 are MGHRA and YSYEKL. V dropped 0 bases and J dropped 5 bases, with 16 bases sitting between them. CDR3 sequence: CASSQEPVNSGNEKLFF. CDR3 bases: TGCGCCAGCAGCCAAGAGCCCGTCAACAGTGGAAATGAAAAACTGTTTTTT.

The V call is TRBV12-3 or TRBV12-4, the J call TRBJ2-2; no clear D gene. V lost 10 bases and J 0 bases, leaving 9 bases between the germline ends. The CDR3 extends over 13 amino acids. CDR3 amino acids: CATTAPNTGELFF. CDR3 nucleotides: TGTGCCACCACCGCACCGAACACCGGGGAGCTGTTTTTT.

V usage is TRBV20-1 and J usage is TRBJ2-1; 11 bases agree with TRBD2. Germline CDR1 is DFQATT and CDR2 is SNEGSKA (reference sequence). With V trimmed by 0 bases and J by 8 bases, 6 bases remained unmatched. CDR3 length equals 15 residues. The CDR3 sequence: CSARDPSGRSHEQFF. For the CDR3, the DNA is TGCAGTGCTAGAGATCCTAGCGGGAGGTCCCATGAGCAGTTCTTC.

This clone turned up a few times. The chain has TRBV6-5 and TRBJ1-6; D gene ambiguous. V was shortened by 3 bases and J by 6 bases, with 12 bases between the two germline ends. Germline V lookup: CDR1 MNHEY, CDR2 SVGAGI. The length of the CDR3 is 15 residues. CDR3 amino acids: CASSYVGRSNSPLHF. The CDR3 DNA reads as TGTGCCAGCAGTTATGTGGGCAGATCTAATTCACCCCTCCACTTT.

This clone has at least ten counts. This sequence joins TRBV2 and TRBJ2-6; the D gene is possibly TRBD2 (5 bases). The germline V gene has CDR1 SNHLY and CDR2 FYNNEI. CDR3 length equals 15 residues. V was shortened by 10 bases and J by 4 bases, with 17 bases between the two germline ends. CDR3 region: CATSQESGGANVLTF. CDR3 in DNA: TGTGCCACCAGCCAGGAGTCGGGGGGGGCCAACGTCCTGACTTTC.

As regards this clone: A junction boundary mismatches the germline segment, possibly from a read error. The chain couples TRBV11-3 to TRBJ1-2, with TRBD1 matching over 8 bases. The germline CDR1 and CDR2 sequences are SGHNT and YENEEA. This CDR3 has 13 residues. Here the CDR3 DNA reads TGTGCCAGCAGTTTCCCCGGACAGGGCAAAGCCTTCTTC. Translating gives CASSFPGQGKAFF. The full variable domain, rest sourced from reference TRBV11-3 and TRBJ1-2, is EAGVVQSPRYKIIEKKQPVAFWCNPISGHNTLYWYLQNLGQGPELLIRYENEEAVDDSQLPKDRFSAERLKGVDSTLKIQPAELGDSAVYLCASSFPGQGKAFFGSGTRLTVV.

In its sample, this clone was seen many times. The rearrangement uses TRBV3-1 and TRBJ1-4, with 7 nucleotides matching TRBD1. The CDR3 has 15 amino acids. J lost 4 bases, V lost 4 bases, and 6 bases had no gene match. From germline, CDR1 is LGHDT and CDR2 YNNKEL (reference sequence). Written as DNA, the CDR3 is TGTGCCAGCAGCCTCAGGGGGAACAATAATGAAAAACTGTTTTTT. Translated, it gives CASSLRGNNNEKLFF.

Remarks on this clone: One base away lies a much larger clone, so this may be a sequencing read error. The gene calls are TRBV29-1 and TRBJ2-4; 7 bases line up with TRBD1. V lost 6 bases and J lost 5; bases outside the gene matches: 13. The CDR3 covers 15 residues. CDR1 and CDR2 from the germline V gene are SQVTM and ANQGSEA. CDR3 sequence reads: CSVRGYRGDENIQYF. CDR3 DNA: TGCAGCGTGAGGGGGTACAGGGGAGACGAAAACATTCAGTACTTC.

This clone is deemed medium-sized. This sequence joins TRBV10-3 and TRBJ1-5; unclear D gene. This CDR3 contains 17 residues. The V gene's germline CDR1 is ENHRY and CDR2 SYGVKD. V shed 0 bases and J shed 0 bases, with 12 bases lying between them. The CDR3 loop is CAISESFVVDSNQPQHF. The CDR3 nucleotides are TGTGCCATCAGTGAGTCGTTTGTTGTCGATAGCAATCAGCCCCAGCATTTT.

This clone showed up many times. For the CDR3, the DNA is TGTGCCAGCAGCTTAGCTCCCAGCTCCTACAATGAGCAGTTCTTC. It codes for CASSLAPSSYNEQFF. The chain joins TRBV7-6 to TRBJ2-1; D unclear. V lost 0 bases to trimming and J lost 0 bases, with 6 bases between them. The germline gives CDR1 SGHVS, CDR2 FNYEAQ. This CDR3 is built from 15 residues.

The chain links TRBV15 to TRBJ2-5, with 12 nucleotides matching TRBD1. With 1 base clipped from V and 5 bases from J, the junction kept 2 bases outside the gene matches. The CDR3 contains 15 residues. Germline V gives CDR1 LNHNV, CDR2 YYDKDF (reference sequence). CDR3 DNA sequence: TGTGCCACCAGCAGAGGGGACAGGGGGCGGGAGACCCAGTACTTC. Translation: CATSRGDRGRETQYF.

This clone has at least ten counts. The chain joins TRBV27 to TRBJ2-1; 7 nucleotides align to TRBD2. Looked up from germline, CDR1 is MNHEY and CDR2 is SMNVEV (reference sequence). With V trimmed by 5 bases and J by 1 base, 5 bases remained unmatched. This CDR3 region has 15 residues. CDR3 in DNA: TGTGCCAGCAGTACTAGCGTACAATCCTACAATGAGCAGTTCTTC. Amino acid sequence: CASSTSVQSYNEQFF.

By proportion, this clone is medium-sized (0.01 to 0.1%). The chain employs TRBV11-2 and TRBJ2-7; TRBD1 matches at 11 bases. From germline, CDR1 is SGHAT and CDR2 FQNNGV. V lost 5 bases, J lost 9 bases, and 12 bases stayed unmatched. CDR3 size: 15 residues. CDR3 protein: CASSHPGTGGLRQYF. The CDR3 DNA sequence: TGTGCCAGCAGCCACCCCGGGACAGGGGGTCTCCGGCAGTACTTC.

The J gene is TRBJ2-2, the V gene TRBV11-2; 7 bases align to TRBD2. V lost 0 bases, J lost 5 bases, and 9 bases stayed unmatched. The CDR3 length is 17 residues. The germline V gene has CDR1 SGHAT and CDR2 FQNNGV. The CDR3 DNA is TGTGCCAGCAGCTTAGATTTGGGCGGGAGTAGTACCGGGGAGCTGTTTTTT. It translates to CASSLDLGGSSTGELFF.

The chain is built from TRBV6-1 and TRBJ1-4; 7 bases are shared with TRBD1. CDR1 is MNHNS and CDR2 is SASEGT in the germline V gene. The V gene end was trimmed by 2 bases and the J gene end by 11 bases; junction bases not matched to a gene: 8. This CDR3 is 14 amino acids long. The CDR3 here is CASSERGQLGKLFF. The CDR3 DNA follows: TGTGCCAGCAGTGAAAGGGGACAGCTTGGGAAACTGTTTTTT.

The table lists this clone with a count of one. This is likely a read error, given that the CDR3 carries no conserved phenylalanine or tryptophan at its end. The V gene is TRBV7-2, the J gene TRBJ1-2; D is unresolved. Germline CDR1 SGHTA, CDR2 FQGNSA. CDR3 length: 14 residues. With 5 bases removed from V and 8 bases from J, the gap between germline ends came to 18 bases. This CDR3 is CASSHAPENIGYTV. CDR3 sequence (DNA): TGTGCCAGCAGCCATGCTCCGGAGAATATAGGCTACACCGTC.

This clone was counted at least ten times. This chain connects TRBV6-1 to TRBJ1-5; the match to TRBD1 covers 11 bases. CDR1 is MNHNS, CDR2 SASEGT, per germline. The CDR3 is made up of 17 amino acids. V lost 3 bases, J lost 6 bases, and 10 bases stayed unmatched. In nucleotides, the CDR3 is TGTGCCAGCAGTGACCCCCTCGGGACAGGGGGGTTTCAGCCCCAGCATTTT. Its translation: CASSDPLGTGGFQPQHF.

This clone was observed at least ten times. J is TRBJ1-6 and V is TRBV5-6, with a possible D match to TRBD1 (5 bases). Trimming stripped 5 bases from V and 9 bases from J, with 15 bases between. There are 14 residues in the CDR3. Germline loops: CDR1 SGHDT, CDR2 YYEEEE. CDR3 loop: CASSYAGFGSPLHF. CDR3 bases: TGTGCCAGCAGTTACGCAGGGTTTGGTTCACCCCTCCACTTT.

The J gene is TRBJ1-2, the V gene TRBV20-1; D not resolved. The V gene's germline CDR1 is DFQATT and CDR2 SNEGSKA (reference sequence). V was pared by 3 bases and J by 2 bases, with 1 base between. This CDR3 has 10 residues. CDR3 amino acids: CSASNYGYTF. Written as DNA, the CDR3 is TGCAGTGCTAGCAACTATGGCTACACCTTC.